The entry below gives a single T cell receptor (beta chain) sequence along with its context. The antigen remains undetermined. Method: immunoSEQ multiplex PCR; TCRdb's copy keeps in-frame clones and lacks some. The sample includes 5,000 or so clones, approximately 80% of them seen just once. In germline, CDR1 is SGHDT, CDR2 YYEEEE. The CDR3 loop spans 13 amino acids. The germline V and J ends were trimmed by 0 bases and 5 bases, with 8 bases remaining between them. The record originates from a study of T cell clonotyping in hematopoietic cell transplantation. General study points: Recipient TCR diversity dropped after transplant; expanded clonotypes rose from day 30 to 180. Graft donor and pretransplant recipient Inverse Simpson Index values predicted broader posttransplant TCR diversity. Few recipient clonotypes overlapped donors; over 95% were de novo at given depth.

Here the sequenced sample was peripheral blood mononuclear cells, taken 30 days after allogeneic stem cell transplant. The chain combines TRBV5-6 with TRBJ2-5; D gene uncertain. The TCR was taken from a male patient aged 60-69 years who had an allogeneic stem cell transplant from an unrelated donor, so the T cells may come from the graft donor. Some clones in this sample may be carry-over from other donors' samples. The CDR3 region is CASSLGTRETQYF. DNA of the CDR3: TGTGCCAGCAGCTTGGGGACGAGGGAGACCCAGTACTTC.